A single sample gave rise to the 27 T cell receptor beta chains below, sequenced in a study of T cell clusters in autoimmune cytopenias. TRB amplification used 250 ng of peripheral blood genomic DNA. One tube held mixed TRB-A and TRB-B primer pools for touch-down PCR. TCRdb re-called the multiplex PCR reads; one entry per CDR3 protein, DNA not given. Its clone listing holds nearly 2,000 distinct CDR3 sequences. The data were also submitted as part of a second study, on T cell repertoires in aging, cancer and after chemotherapy.

The sequenced sample consisted of peripheral blood. Receptor source: a human donor in good health.

The chain recombines TRBV5-1 with TRBJ2-3; TCRdb names TRBD1, which stays unverified in the absence of DNA. This CDR3 is built from 14 residues. The germline V gene has CDR1 SGHRS and CDR2 YFSETQ. CDR3 loop: CASSSRQGTDTQYF.

The J gene is TRBJ2-1, the V gene TRBV15; checking the TCRdb D call of TRBD2 is not possible without DNA. CDR3 size: 16 residues. Germline CDR1 is LNHNV and CDR2 is YYDKDF (reference sequence). The chain's CDR3 is CATSRKGLAGGYEQFF.

This chain links TRBV5-1 with TRBJ2-3; as DNA is missing, the TRBD1 call by TCRdb cannot be tested. The germline gives CDR1 SGHRS, CDR2 YFSETQ. The CDR3 consists of 17 residues. CDR3 residues: CASSFSPAGAPMVTQYF.

This chain joins TRBV12-3 or TRBV12-4 and TRBJ1-2; TCRdb outputs TRBD1, but without DNA this stays unchecked. CDR3 size: 14 residues. This chain's CDR3 is CASSPRRVRYGYTF.

This chain connects TRBV10-3 to TRBJ1-3. The CDR3 has 13 amino acids. Germline V gives CDR1 ENHRY, CDR2 SYGVKD. CDR3 region: CVIRDSSGNTIYF.

Measured by frequency, this clonotype is large. The chain employs TRBV29-1 and TRBJ1-2; the TCRdb D gene call, TRBD1, has no DNA to confirm it. This CDR3 contains 12 residues. Germline V gene data show CDR1 as SQVTM and CDR2 as ANQGSEA. The CDR3 sequence is CSGGGATGGYTF. Full variable domain (rest looked up from reference TRBV29-1 and TRBJ1-2): SAVISQKPSRDICQRGTSLTIQCQVDSQVTMMFWYRQQPGQSLTLIATANQGSEATYESGFVIDKFPISRPNLTFSTLTVSNMSPEDSSIYLCSGGGATGGYTFGSGTRLTVV.

This clonotype counts as medium-sized by frequency. J is TRBJ1-2 and V is TRBV5-5; with no DNA, the TCRdb D assignment of TRBD1 cannot be verified. This CDR3 comprises 14 residues. CDR1 and CDR2 (germline): SGHKS, YYEKEE (reference sequence). The CDR3: CASSLGDIRPGYTF.

Frequency places this clonotype as large. The chain carries TRBV6-5 and TRBJ2-3; absent DNA, TCRdb's TRBD1 call cannot be checked. The CDR3 sequence is 12 residues long. Germline CDR1 and CDR2: MNHEY and SVGAGI. CDR3: CASSPGTDTQYF.

By frequency, this clonotype is medium-sized. This sequence joins TRBV6-5 and TRBJ1-3. From germline, CDR1 is MNHEY and CDR2 SVGAGI. This CDR3 contains 14 residues. CDR3 loop: CASKKGMQGNTIYF.

The chain couples TRBV30 to TRBJ1-3; absent DNA, TCRdb's TRBD1 call cannot be checked. In germline, CDR1 is GTSNPN, CDR2 SVGIG (reference sequence). The CDR3 runs 15 residues. The CDR3 here is CAWSPGRSSGNIIYF.

This clonotype shows up as medium-sized (0.01 to 0.1%) by frequency. This sequence joins TRBV10-3 and TRBJ1-2; absent DNA, TCRdb's TRBD1 call cannot be checked. The germline gives CDR1 ENHRY, CDR2 SYGVKD. This CDR3 spans 17 amino acids. The CDR3 loop is CAISAREGAGANYGYTF.

This clonotype ranks as medium-sized (0.01 to 0.1%) in terms of frequency. The genes are TRBV6-1 and TRBJ1-1. The germline gives CDR1 MNHNS, CDR2 SASEGT. CDR3 length: 14 residues. CDR3 residues: CASSEMGMNTEAFF.

This chain joins TRBV29-1 and TRBJ2-1; with no DNA, the TCRdb D assignment of TRBD2 cannot be verified. The length of the CDR3 is 19 residues. The germline V gene encodes CDR1 SQVTM and CDR2 ANQGSEA. This chain's CDR3 is CSVESYRASGESSYNEQFF.

This clonotype is called medium-sized (0.01 to 0.1%) based on its frequency. The chain combines TRBV6-6 with TRBJ2-2; TCRdb indicates TRBD1, and absent DNA this call remains unverified. The CDR3 is 14 residues long. Per the germline V gene, CDR1 is MNHNY and CDR2 is SVGAGI (reference sequence). The CDR3 reads CASTLDRNTGELFF.

Its frequency marks this clonotype as medium-sized. This rearrangement joins TRBV12-3 or TRBV12-4 to TRBJ2-7; TCRdb's D call, TRBD1, is unchecked because there is no DNA. The CDR3 extends over 14 amino acids. The CDR3 loop reads CASSLRTDSYEQYF.

V is TRBV7-9 and J is TRBJ2-3; no DNA is available, so the TRBD2 call from TCRdb remains unchecked. From germline, CDR1 is SEHNR and CDR2 FQNEAQ (reference sequence). There are 16 residues in the CDR3. The CDR3 reads CASSLSHGSEKDTQYF. Filled out from reference TRBV7-9 and TRBJ2-3, the complete variable domain reads DTGVSQNPRHKITKRGQNVTFRCDPISEHNRLYWYRQTLGQGPEFLTYFQNEAQLEKSRLLSDRFSAERPKGSFSTLEIQRTEQGDSAMYLCASSLSHGSEKDTQYFGPGTRLTVL.

By frequency, this clonotype is medium-sized. The V call is TRBV27, the J call TRBJ2-7; the D call of TRBD2 rests on TCRdb alone, since no DNA is present to check it. This CDR3 has 14 residues. Germline values: CDR1 MNHEY, CDR2 SMNVEV (reference sequence). CDR3 residues: CASSLSNPEGEQYF.

According to its frequency, this clonotype is medium-sized. The V gene is TRBV7-2, the J gene TRBJ2-1; no DNA is available, so the TRBD1 call from TCRdb remains unchecked. The CDR3 covers 12 residues. CDR1 is SGHTA and CDR2 is FQGNSA in the germline V gene. CDR3 region: CASSSWGDEQFF.

The chain carries TRBV7-9 and TRBJ1-4; lacking DNA, the TRBD1 call made by TCRdb goes unchecked. This CDR3 region has 13 residues. Germline CDR1 and CDR2: SEHNR and FQNEAQ (reference sequence). CDR3: CASSPTGKEKLFF.

The rearrangement joins TRBV20-1 to TRBJ2-1; there is no DNA to check the TCRdb D call of TRBD2. Germline V gene sequence: CDR1 DFQATT, CDR2 SNEGSKA (reference sequence). This CDR3 comprises 13 residues. The chain's CDR3 is CSAPASVNDEQFF.

Considering frequency, this clonotype is medium-sized. The chain uses TRBV10-3 and TRBJ2-2; absent DNA, TCRdb's TRBD1 call cannot be checked. This CDR3 contains 16 residues. The germline V gene encodes CDR1 ENHRY and CDR2 SYGVKD. Here the CDR3 reads CAISEPGQGITGELFF.

This clonotype counts as medium-sized by frequency. The chain carries TRBV6-2 or TRBV6-3 and TRBJ2-3; TCRdb reports TRBD2, a call that lacks DNA to check it against. CDR3 size: 14 residues. From germline, CDR1 is MNHEY and CDR2 SVGEGT. CDR3 loop: CASSRTTYTDTQYF.

This clonotype is labeled large based on frequency. J is TRBJ2-5 and V is TRBV19; with no DNA, the TCRdb D assignment of TRBD2 cannot be verified. Looked up from germline, CDR1 is LNHDA and CDR2 is SQIVND (reference sequence). This CDR3 has 15 amino acids. The chain's CDR3 is CASGGLAGPRETQYF. The entire variable domain, with the rest obtained from reference TRBV19 and TRBJ2-5, is as follows: DGGITQSPKYLFRKEGQNVTLSCEQNLNHDAMYWYRQDPGQGLRLIYYSQIVNDFQKGDIAEGYSVSREKKESFPLTVTSAQKNPTAFYLCASGGLAGPRETQYFGPGTRLLVL.

The V and J genes are TRBV20-1 and TRBJ1-2; the TCRdb call, TRBD1, lacks DNA for checking. The germline CDR1 and CDR2 sequences are DFQATT and SNEGSKA (reference sequence). The CDR3 loop spans 17 amino acids. The chain's CDR3 is CSARDGTGSGHSYGYTF.

This clonotype is classed as large (0.1 to 1%) by frequency. The chain carries TRBV6-5 and TRBJ2-7; TCRdb names TRBD1, which stays unverified in the absence of DNA. The CDR3 runs to 14 residues. The germline CDR1 and CDR2 sequences are MNHEY and SVGAGI. This CDR3 reads CASSSGTGLYEQYF.

V gene TRBV4-2 combines with J gene TRBJ2-3. The CDR3 covers 18 residues. Germline V gene lookup returns CDR1 LGHNA and CDR2 YNFKEQ. The CDR3 region is CASSQVFTTQTSTDTQYF.

According to its frequency, this clonotype is large (0.1 to 1%). The chain has TRBV19 and TRBJ1-1; without DNA, the TCRdb call of TRBD1 cannot be checked. CDR1 LNHDA and CDR2 SQIVND come from the germline V gene (reference sequence). The CDR3 extends over 13 amino acids. The CDR3 loop reads CASRGTGHTEAFF.